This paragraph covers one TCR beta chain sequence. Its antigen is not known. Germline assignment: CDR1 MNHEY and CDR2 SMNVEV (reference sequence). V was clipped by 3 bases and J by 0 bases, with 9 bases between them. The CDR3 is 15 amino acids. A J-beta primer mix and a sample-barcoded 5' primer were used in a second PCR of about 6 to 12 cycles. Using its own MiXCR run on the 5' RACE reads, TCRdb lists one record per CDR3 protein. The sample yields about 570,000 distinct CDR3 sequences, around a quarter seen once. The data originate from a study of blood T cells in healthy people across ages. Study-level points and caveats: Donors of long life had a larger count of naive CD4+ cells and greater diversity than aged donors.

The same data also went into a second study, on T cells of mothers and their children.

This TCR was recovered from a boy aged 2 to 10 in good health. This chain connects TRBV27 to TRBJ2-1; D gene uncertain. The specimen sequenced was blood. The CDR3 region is CASSFRQNSYNEQFF. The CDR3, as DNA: TGTGCCAGCAGTTTTCGGCAGAACTCCTACAATGAGCAGTTCTTC.